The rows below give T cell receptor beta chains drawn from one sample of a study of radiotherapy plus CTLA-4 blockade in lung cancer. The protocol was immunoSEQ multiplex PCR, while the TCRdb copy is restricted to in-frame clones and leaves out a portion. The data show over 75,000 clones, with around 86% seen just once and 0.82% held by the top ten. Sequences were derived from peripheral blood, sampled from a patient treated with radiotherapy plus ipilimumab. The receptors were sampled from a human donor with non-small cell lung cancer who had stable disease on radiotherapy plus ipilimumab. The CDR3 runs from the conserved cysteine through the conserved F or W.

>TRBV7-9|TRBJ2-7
CASSFTNGIYEQYF
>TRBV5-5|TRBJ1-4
CASSLAGGYEKLFF
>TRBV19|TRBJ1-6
CASSPDRQGGSPLHF
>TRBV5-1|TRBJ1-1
CASSVGTASTEAFF
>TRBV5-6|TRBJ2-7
CASSRGQINYEQYF
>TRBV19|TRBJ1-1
CASSISAVNTEAFF
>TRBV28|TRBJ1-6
CASSLFGRGVLGFNSPLHF
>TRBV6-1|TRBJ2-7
CASSEWGGRARYEQYF
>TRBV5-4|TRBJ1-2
CASSPTIYGYGYTF
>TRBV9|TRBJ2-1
CASSVGATGTEQFF
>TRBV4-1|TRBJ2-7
CASSQVRQGTYEQYF
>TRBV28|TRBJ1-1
CASSLIGGTGFF
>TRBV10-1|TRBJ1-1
CASSEDRAMNTEAFF
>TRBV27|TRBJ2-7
CASSSAAGIYEQYF
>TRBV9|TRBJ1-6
CASSSDRAEYNSPLHF
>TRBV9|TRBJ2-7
CASSPRQGGGYEQYF
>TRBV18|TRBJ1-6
CASSPRRGGNNSPLHF
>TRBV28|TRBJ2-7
CASSPQGLHEQYF
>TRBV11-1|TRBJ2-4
CASSPRDRGLVIQYF
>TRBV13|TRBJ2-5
CASSLGAGPQETQYF
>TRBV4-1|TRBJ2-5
CASRDPAKRGAETQYF
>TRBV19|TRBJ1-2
CASSLGRRVTSF
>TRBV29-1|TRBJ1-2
CSVEAEGPFYGYTF
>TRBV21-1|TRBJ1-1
CASSFLSGAAGTEAFF
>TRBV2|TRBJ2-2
CASTKGGAAGRELFF
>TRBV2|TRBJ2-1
CASSDGGTSGITYNEQFF
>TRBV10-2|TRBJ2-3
CASKVASGRSDTQYF
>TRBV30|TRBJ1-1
CAGRGANTEAFF
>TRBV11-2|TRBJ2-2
CASSPIGRTGELFF
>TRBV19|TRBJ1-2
CASNREFLDYGYTF
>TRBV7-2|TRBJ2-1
CASSPSRGGYNEQFF
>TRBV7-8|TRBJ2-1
CASSLGGRALNEQFF
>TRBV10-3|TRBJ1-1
CAAGPGNTEAFF
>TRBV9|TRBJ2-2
CASSVAVVGGPGELFF
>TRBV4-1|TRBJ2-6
CASSQEEAVGANVLTF
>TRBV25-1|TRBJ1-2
CASRKDRRVYGYTF
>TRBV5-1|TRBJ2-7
CASSLGGQGMNEQYF
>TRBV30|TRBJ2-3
CAWSRGTGSSTDTQYF
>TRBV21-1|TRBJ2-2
CASSKVAVPNTGELFF
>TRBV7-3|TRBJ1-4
CASSPGGSDEKLFF
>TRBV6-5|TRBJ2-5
CASRDGLRGGTQYF
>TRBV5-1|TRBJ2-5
CASSSRGGETQYF
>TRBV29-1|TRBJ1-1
CSVVSRDSTGNTEAFF
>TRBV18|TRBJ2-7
CASSPPGSGSRSYEQYF
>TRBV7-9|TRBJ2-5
CASSFRGPAETQYF
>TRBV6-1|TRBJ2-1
CASTTSGGGEQFF
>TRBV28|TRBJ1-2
CASSFWGGSDGYTF
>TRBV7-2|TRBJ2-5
CASSSPGPQETQYF
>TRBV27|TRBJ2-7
CASSFTGPTNREQYF
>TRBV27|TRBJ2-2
CASRRVDINTGELFF
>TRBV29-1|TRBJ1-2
CSVAGVYGYTF
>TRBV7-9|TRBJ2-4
CASSLAGQRGNIQYF
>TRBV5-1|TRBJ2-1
CASSLALEQFF
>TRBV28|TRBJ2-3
CASSQLSTDTQYF
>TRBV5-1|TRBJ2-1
CASSTTSGGAVSQNEQFF
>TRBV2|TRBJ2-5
CASTSPREFQETQYF
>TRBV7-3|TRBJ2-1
CASSPGGSGSYNEQFF
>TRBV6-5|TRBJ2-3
CATWEQGALADTQYF
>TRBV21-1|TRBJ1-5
CASSKYTRYRPQHF